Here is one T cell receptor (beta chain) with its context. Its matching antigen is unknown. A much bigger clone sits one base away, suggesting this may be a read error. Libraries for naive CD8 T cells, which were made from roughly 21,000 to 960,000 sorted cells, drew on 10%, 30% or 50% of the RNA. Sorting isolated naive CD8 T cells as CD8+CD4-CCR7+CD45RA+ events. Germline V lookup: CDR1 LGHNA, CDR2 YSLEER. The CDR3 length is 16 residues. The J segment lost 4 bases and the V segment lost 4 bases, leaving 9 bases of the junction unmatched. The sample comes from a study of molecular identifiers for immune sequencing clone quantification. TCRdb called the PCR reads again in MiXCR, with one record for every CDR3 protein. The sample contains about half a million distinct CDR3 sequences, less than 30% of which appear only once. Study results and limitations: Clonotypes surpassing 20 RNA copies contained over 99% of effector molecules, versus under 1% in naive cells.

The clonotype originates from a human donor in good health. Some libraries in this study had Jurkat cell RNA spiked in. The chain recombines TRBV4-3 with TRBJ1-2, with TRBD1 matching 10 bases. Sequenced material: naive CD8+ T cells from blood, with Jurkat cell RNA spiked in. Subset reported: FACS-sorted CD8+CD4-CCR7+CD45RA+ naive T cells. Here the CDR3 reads CASSPRDRGDVYGYTF. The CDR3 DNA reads TGCGCCAGCAGCCCCCGGGACAGGGGTGATGTCTATGGCTACACCTTC.